These 20 T cell receptor beta chains were all obtained from the same sample, sequenced in a study of tumor and adjacent non-tumor tissue in lung cancer. RNA was extracted from bulk tissue without any cell sorting. Distant lung tissue was collected more than 3 cm away from the tumor edge. Three rounds of nested PCR, following a modified ARM-PCR protocol, produced the TCRbeta library. TCRdb recomputed calls from the multiplex PCR reads with MiXCR, one row per CDR3 protein. Among about 100,000 distinct CDR3 sequences listed, approximately 60% were seen once. Sequenced sample: distant non-tumor lung tissue. These receptors all stem from a man aged 25 to 40 with non-small cell lung cancer.

On this clonotype: A much larger clone differs by one base, so this may be a read error. The V call is TRBV12-3 or TRBV12-4, the J call TRBJ2-5; D is perhaps TRBD1 or TRBD2 (6 bases each). This CDR3 spans 14 amino acids. The DNA for the CDR3 is TGTGCCAGCAGTTTAAGGGCGGGACAAGAGATCCAGTACTTC. This encodes CASSLRAGQEIQYF.

This clonotype was counted many times. This chain joins TRBV20-1 and TRBJ2-2, with D possibly being TRBD1 (5 bases). The V and J ends lost 2 bases and 3 bases respectively, with 13 bases between them. Germline lookup yields CDR1 DFQATT and CDR2 SNEGSKA (reference sequence). The CDR3 is made up of 15 amino acids. CDR3 sequence (DNA): TGCAGTGCTAGAATCCCCTCCAGGGACACCGGGGAGCTGTTTTTT. Translation: CSARIPSRDTGELFF.

The chain has TRBV6-2 or TRBV6-3 and TRBJ2-3; D is undetermined. Germline CDR1 is MNHEY and CDR2 is SVGEGT. The CDR3 sequence is 11 residues long. Trimming shortened V by 5 bases and J by 5 bases, and 5 bases separated the two germline ends. CDR3 nucleotides: TGTGCCAGCAGTATCGGAGATACGCAGTATTTT. It codes for CASSIGDTQYF.

In regard to this clonotype: Germline and junction disagree at one end, which may indicate a read error. CDR3: CTSIWGDGKGYEQCF. The DNA of the CDR3 is TGTACCAGCATATGGGGGGACGGGAAGGGCTACGAGCAGTGCTTC. The chain uses TRBV5-5 and TRBJ2-7, with D tentatively TRBD2 (6 bases). The germline V gene has CDR1 SGHKS and CDR2 YYEKEE (reference sequence). This CDR3 comprises 15 residues.

This chain joins TRBV11-2 and TRBJ2-2; 7 bases match TRBD1. The CDR3 extends over 15 amino acids. The germline CDR1 and CDR2 sequences are SGHAT and FQNNGV. J gave up 0 bases and V 4 bases, and 2 bases lay outside the gene matches. The CDR3 DNA reads as TGTGCCAGCAGCTCGGGACAGACGAACACCGGGGAGCTGTTTTTT. Amino acids: CASSSGQTNTGELFF.

Points on this clonotype: At one end, the junction sequence differs from germline, possibly due to a read error. This chain uses TRBV10-1 with TRBJ2-2; D is uncertain. The CDR3 contains 14 residues. Germline V gene lookup returns CDR1 WNHNN and CDR2 SYGVQD (reference sequence). The CDR3 DNA reads TGCGCCACCAGTGAGTCGTACTTGGCAGGGGAGCTGTTTTTT. It translates to CATSESYLAGELFF.

The sample holds one count of this clonotype. Compared with germline, one end of the junction differs, possibly owing to a read error. This rearrangement joins TRBV11-2 to TRBJ2-3; TRBD1 or TRBD2 may be the D gene (6 bases each). Germline V gene sequence: CDR1 SGHAT, CDR2 FQNNGV. This CDR3 contains 15 residues. The CDR3 reads CTSSLRRGVTDTQYF. CDR3 nucleotides: TGTACCAGCAGCTTAAGGAGGGGGGTCACAGATACACAGTATTTT.

This clonotype was detected many times. The chain has TRBV4-1 and TRBJ2-5, with D tentatively TRBD2 (6 bases). This CDR3 is 14 amino acids long. Germline V gene lookup returns CDR1 MGHRA and CDR2 YSYEKL. V lost 3 bases and J lost 4, with 12 bases in between. CDR3 sequence reads: CASSQGDSSETQYF. In nucleotides, the CDR3 is TGCGCCAGCAGCCAGGGGGACTCCTCAGAGACCCAGTACTTC.

On this clonotype itself: A much larger clone lies one base from this, so it may be a read error. The V gene is TRBV12-3 or TRBV12-4, the J gene TRBJ2-3, with TRBD2 as a possible D gene (5 bases). The CDR3 has 14 amino acids. CDR3 loop: CAGSLGYGEDTQYF. The CDR3 nucleotides are TGTGCCGGCAGTTTAGGTTACGGGGAGGATACGCAGTATTTT.

About this clonotype: One base away lies a much larger clone, so this may be a sequencing read error. The rearrangement links TRBV7-9 to TRBJ2-2, with TRBD2 as a possible D gene (5 bases). This CDR3 is 13 amino acids long. CDR1 is SEHNR and CDR2 is FQNEAQ in the germline V gene (reference sequence). The CDR3 protein is CASSLDGTGELSF. The CDR3 DNA reads TGTGCCAGCAGCTTAGATGGCACCGGGGAGCTGTCTTTT.

This clonotype was detected only once. A read error may account for a junction end that differs from germline. The chain recombines TRBV4-1 with TRBJ1-2, with D unclear. CDR3 length: 15 amino acids. From germline, CDR1 is MGHRA and CDR2 YSYEKL. CDR3 loop: CTSSQEVVYRGGYIF. The CDR3 nucleotides are TGCACCAGCAGCCAAGAAGTAGTCTACAGAGGCGGCTACATCTTC.

The sample holds many counts of this clonotype. V gene TRBV12-3 or TRBV12-4 combines with J gene TRBJ2-3; D remains unclear. This CDR3 is 16 amino acids long. With 1 base removed from V and 4 bases from J, the gap between germline ends came to 15 bases. The CDR3 DNA reads TGTGCCAGCAGTTTAGGAAGACTCACGGGCTCAGATACGCAGTATTTT. This gives the protein CASSLGRLTGSDTQYF.

This clonotype was found once. The chain recombines TRBV20-1 with TRBJ1-2, with D uncertain. Per the germline V gene, CDR1 is DFQATT and CDR2 is SNEGSKA (reference sequence). The CDR3 totals 12 residues. The V end lost 8 bases, the J end lost 7 bases, and 17 bases lay between the germline ends. The CDR3 spells CSTKTTGFGYTF. The CDR3 nucleotides are TGCAGTACCAAGACGACCGGCTTTGGCTACACCTTC.

Regarding this clonotype: This could be a read error, since a much larger clone is one nucleotide away. The chain joins TRBV7-8 to TRBJ2-2, with TRBD2 matching over 14 bases. There are 18 residues in the CDR3. Germline V gene data show CDR1 as SGHVS and CDR2 as FQNEAQ. CDR3 coding DNA: TGTGCCAACAGCTTAGGACTAGCGGGAGGTTCGAACACCGGGGAGCTGTTTTTT. Translating gives CANSLGLAGGSNTGELFF.

Of note for this clonotype: The junction departs from germline at one end; a sequencing error may be responsible. The chain employs TRBV29-1 and TRBJ1-4, with TRBD1 matching over 8 bases. CDR1 and CDR2 (germline): SQVTM, ANQGSEA. This CDR3 spans 14 amino acids. The CDR3 protein is CSAKDRVHNEKLFF. In nucleotides, the CDR3 is TGCAGTGCTAAGGACAGGGTCCATAATGAAAAACTCTTTTTT.

For this clonotype: Since the CDR3 does not end with the conserved phenylalanine or tryptophan, this likely comes from a read error. This rearrangement joins TRBV20-1 to TRBJ1-2, with 8 nucleotides matching TRBD1. CDR1 DFQATT and CDR2 SNEGSKA come from the germline V gene (reference sequence). The CDR3 is 15 amino acids. DNA of the CDR3: TGCAGTGCTAGAGATTCGAGACAGGGGAACTATGACTACACCATC. It specifies CSARDSRQGNYDYTI.

Comment on this clonotype: One junction end does not reproduce the germline sequence, and a read error may be involved. This rearrangement joins TRBV13 to TRBJ1-1; D may be TRBD1 (6 bases). This CDR3 has 16 amino acids. Germline loops: CDR1 PRHDT, CDR2 FYEKMQ (reference sequence). The CDR3 sequence is CASSPRGGGGSTEAFF. The CDR3 coding sequence is TGTGCCAGCAGCCCACGGGGGGGCGGGGGGAGCACTGAAGCCTTCTTT.

The rearrangement joins TRBV20-1 to TRBJ2-4; TRBD2 is a possible D gene (5 bases). CDR1 and CDR2 (germline): DFQATT, SNEGSKA (reference sequence). The CDR3 length is 15 residues. V shed 6 bases and J shed 4 bases, with 19 bases lying between them. As DNA, the CDR3 is TGCAGTGCCGGCCCACTAGTGGGAATGAAAAACATTCAGTACTTC. Translation: CSAGPLVGMKNIQYF.

The chain recombines TRBV20-1 with TRBJ2-7; TRBD1 agrees at 9 bases. Germline assignment: CDR1 DFQATT and CDR2 SNEGSKA (reference sequence). This CDR3 contains 15 residues. Trimming at V came to 6 bases and at J to 8 bases, leaving 17 bases not matched to a gene. The CDR3 loop reads CSASAGQGFPCKQYF. The CDR3 nucleotides read TGCAGTGCCAGCGCGGGACAGGGTTTTCCTTGCAAGCAGTACTTC.

The gene calls are TRBV20-1 and TRBJ1-5; D remains unclear. The CDR3 extends over 14 amino acids. V gave up 3 bases and J gave up 6 bases, with 15 bases separating them. The germline V gene encodes CDR1 DFQATT and CDR2 SNEGSKA (reference sequence). The CDR3 DNA reads as TGCAGTGCTAGCCCGGAAAGTGCTGGTCAGCCCCAGCATTTT. It encodes CSASPESAGQPQHF.